This T cell receptor beta chain was sequenced in a study of cytomegalovirus exposure and HLA in healthy donors (dated by TCRdb to the late 2010s). Regarding the research as a whole: An earlier analysis of roughly 500 of the donors reported 250 to 300 Gb of sequence data and some 100 million unique TCR beta sequences from about 180 million T cells. Approximately 300 gigabases of sequencing data and roughly 80 million unique TCR sequences made up an early release that covered over 550 HLA-typed donors. Of the 300 to 400 genotyped donors, approximately 80% fell in the genetic ancestry cluster associated with self-reported Caucasian donors. The study was designed to test whether signatures of past pathogen exposure could be identified by cataloging public T cell receptors. The T cell repertoires of roughly 660 subjects were profiled by immunosequencing and related to cytomegalovirus serostatus. Besides the first cohort of around 670 subjects, a separate validation cohort made up of roughly 120 different subjects was used. To predict cytomegalovirus infection status, the study combined high-throughput TCR immunosequencing, statistical association of individual TCRs with disease status, and machine learning. A later analysis re-examined previously published TCR beta repertoires from 600 to 700 donors and added high-resolution HLA genotyping to investigate patterns of TCR occurrence. Rather than using new phenotypic data, the later analysis identified candidate immune exposures from TCR beta sequences and from how often those sequences occurred across donors. An earlier analysis of approximately 630 of the donors applied high-throughput TCR beta sequencing to assess whether each TCR beta V gene segment acted as functional or pseudogenic. Donor age, sex, ethnicity and CMV serostatus were collected together with the repertoire data. A later genetic analysis used genome-wide SNP genotypes for about three fifths of the 666 donors, treating that subset as a discovery cohort. Every repertoire in the discovery cohort had been generated on one and the same sequencing platform. HLA typing included class I and class II loci at four-digit resolution. The number of typed donors differed by locus: about 620-640 for A, B, C, DRB1 and DQB1; 500 to 550 for DQA1; approximately 610 for DPA1; and 400 to 480 for DPB1. Five DR-DQ haplotypes were treated as single units for association and clustering because of strong linkage in the cohort. Across 398 genotyped donors of the cohort, an average of roughly 250,000 unique TCR beta nucleotide sequences per donor were sequenced, and 15% to 20% of those sequences were non-productive.

A word on this clone: Its specific antigen is unknown.

Library preparation used the immunoSEQ multiplex PCR assay. The multiplex PCR relied on a mix of 60 forward primers for TCR Vbeta segments and 13 reverse primers for TCR Jbeta segments. The CDR3 region of rearranged TCR beta genes was amplified from genomic DNA with a multiplex PCR assay. The Illumina HiSeq System was used to sequence the amplified TCR beta libraries as 87-base-pair reads. Processing in the source paper ran as follows. A later analysis tallied approximately 87 million unique TCR beta chains across the 610 or so repertoires, and approximately 11 million of those chains were shared by two or more donors. To remove PCR and sequencing errors, raw reads were error-corrected and collapsed into unique sequences using a nearest-neighbor algorithm that merged closely related sequences. V, D and J gene segments were assigned by aligning CDR3 sequences to IMGT reference sequences. For a sequence to be retained, a match of at least six nucleotides to both a V gene segment and a J gene segment was required. Rearrangements were classified as productive when the CDR3 lacked stop codons and remained in frame with V and J, and all other rearrangements were classified as non-productive. Following IMGT convention, CDR3 was defined as the stretch from the second conserved V-encoded cysteine up to the conserved J-encoded phenylalanine. The earlier analysis of roughly 590 of the donors excluded any sequence lacking an unambiguous match to a single V gene segment. In an earlier analysis of a few hundred of the donors, a V segment was called functional when productive rearrangements were above 56.7%, and segregating when the standard deviation between donors exceeded 5%. A statistical classification framework was built for diagnosing cytomegalovirus status from the catalog of TCR beta chain sequences. V and J gene assignment, in a later analysis, came from comparing TCR nucleotide sequences with IMGT/GENE-DB human TR gene sequences. A later analysis assigned CDR3 sequences and most-parsimonious VDJ recombination scenarios with the TCRdist pipeline. In a later analysis, every TCR beta chain was defined by the combination of its CDR3 amino acid sequence and its V-gene family, and reads without a unique V-gene family were dropped. In a later analysis, around 650 highly shared, low-generation-probability nucleotide sequences were removed to address suspected cross-contamination and a sequencing artifact. A later analysis calculated a clonal expansion index for each public chain from normalized within-repertoire ranks of inferred template counts. A later analysis computed generation probabilities with a VDJ recombination model fitted to out-of-frame rearrangements, and checked the results against IGoR. In a later analysis, hypergeometric tests were used to score TCR-TCR, TCR-HLA and TCR-CMV co-occurrence, with a repertoire-size bias correction applied to TCR pairs. To estimate false discovery rates, a later analysis permuted the HLA or CMV assignments 20 times. In a later analysis, co-occurring TCRs were grouped with DBSCAN, and TCRdist sequence similarity was added when clustering was performed within HLA-allele-positive subsets. Co-occurrence clustering excluded repertoires with fewer than 30,000 or more than 120,000 public chains, plus five with anomalous nucleotide sharing. TCRdb mirrors the immuneACCESS table, restricted to in-frame sequences. Some clones are absent from its copies; in checked studies, under half trace to an unresolved V gene, and the reason for the others is unknown. Clonal size and the V and J genes are those of that table, whereas D and trimming came from the DNA. This sample's records show 150,000 or so clones. 1.5% to 2% of the sample rests with the top ten.

Summary of the overall study and its limitations: A later genetic analysis reported fewer N-insertions in productive TCRs among donors in an Asian-associated ancestry cluster than the approximately 700-donor mean. The classifier was reported to diagnose cytomegalovirus status with high specificity and sensitivity in both the original and validation cohorts. A group of highly shared sequence variants was considered likely to be a technical artifact of the sequencing pipeline. HLA typing was unavailable for some donors at each locus, so association tests used only the typed subset. In a later analysis, HLA-associated TCR beta chains showed more clonal expansion and lower generation probabilities than non-associated chains that were equally common. Presence/absence analyses assumed roughly uniform sequencing depth across donors, an assumption that may not hold. Strong co-occurrence of HLA alleles, especially DR and DQ, made assigning TCR associations to individual alleles difficult. While some public TCRs were present in many individuals, most TCR sequences turned up only very rarely across donors. This cohort had only TCR beta chains sequenced, and the lack of alpha or paired-chain data limited which features could be detected. The authors suggested that the approach could potentially be extended to other disease states and immunological phenotypes. V-gene and J-gene trimming of TCR beta chains was associated with a missense DCLRE1C variant in a later genetic analysis, and the association was replicated in an independent cohort. An earlier analysis of approximately 500 of the donors showed that most TCR beta V segments appeared in productive rearrangements either about 87% or about 30% of the time, which broadly matched IMGT annotations. A few of the identified cytomegalovirus-associated TCR beta chains were confirmed in vitro to be specific for cytomegalovirus antigens. Most CMV-associated TCR beta chains appeared to be HLA-restricted in a later analysis, and the HLA associations seemed to be driven largely by CMV exposure. Specific HLA alleles were associated with over 15,000 TCR beta sequences at a false discovery rate of 0.05 in a later analysis. In a later analysis, the rate of TCR association differed among HLA loci, with DRB1 alleles having the most associated TCRs and HLA-C alleles having the fewest. Because counts were too low, around 17 rarely observed V segments, including chromosome 9 orphons, were left out of the earlier analysis of a few hundred of the donors. CMV serostatus was the only immune exposure information available for the cohort. Correlated functional status among segregating V segments might be attributable to linkage disequilibrium, but an unknown experimental factor could not be ruled out. A further reported finding was that TCR beta sequences accurately predicted the HLA-A and HLA-B alleles for most subjects in the first cohort. A later analysis reported that several top co-occurrence clusters appeared linked to parvovirus B19, influenza, CMV and Epstein-Barr virus. In the study, some 180 TCR beta chains were listed as associated with cytomegalovirus.

In total, just over 650 healthy bone marrow donors made up the cohort. Cohort members were all nominally healthy when sampled, although unrecorded immune exposures were likely present. The donor tested CMV seronegative and was one of the 352 seronegative cohort members. Each donor provided a peripheral blood sample, and peripheral blood mononuclear cells were used for TCR beta sequencing. Genomic DNA was extracted from the blood cell samples with the Qiagen DNeasy Blood Extraction Kit. This receptor was taken from a woman aged 45-59 years in good health and CMV-seronegative. The sample taken for sequencing was PBMCs.

The encoded CDR3 is CASSYGLRNNEQFF. The DNA is TGTGCCAGCAGTTACGGGCTTAGAAACAATGAGCAGTTCTTC. The rearranged chain carries TRBV6-5 and TRBJ2-1; the D gene identity is not certain. Trimming at the junction amounts to 2 bases on V and 5 bases on J, and the germline ends lie 10 bases apart. Taken from the germline V gene, the CDR1 and CDR2 loops are MNHEY and SVGAGI. The cysteine opens and the phenylalanine closes a CDR3 of 14 amino acids. Only the CDR3 portion is preserved as DNA: 42 bases, with reading frame beginning at the first base.